This T cell receptor beta chain was obtained from a study of T-cell memory formation after mild COVID-19. Study-wide results and caveats: Contracting CD4+ clones were located mainly in CM and EM, and CD8+ clones in EMRA. In second-wave clones peaking day 37, SARS-CoV-2 specificity remained unconfirmed.

Between the trimmed V and J ends, which lost 6 bases and 2 bases, there was a span of 10 bases. Germline V gene sequence: CDR1 MDHEN, CDR2 SYDVKM. The CDR3 covers 13 residues. A few counts support this clonotype. Its specificity is unknown. The authors produced TCR alpha and TCR beta cDNA libraries with sample barcodes and UMIs by 5'RACE using constant-segment primers. Using its own MiXCR run on the 5' RACE reads, TCRdb lists one record per CDR3 protein. The table has a few hundred thousand distinct CDR3 sequences, about 17% seen once. The receptor's source is a man aged 18 to 30 who had mild COVID-19 (a few samples of this study predate the infection). Cell type and time point are not known. The rearrangement links TRBV28 to TRBJ1-2; D call uncertain. The sequenced sample was PBMCs or a T cell subset sorted from them (not recorded which). In nucleotides, the CDR3 is TGTGCCAGCAGACCTGGGAACAACTATGGCTACACCTTC. This sequence encodes CASRPGNNYGYTF.